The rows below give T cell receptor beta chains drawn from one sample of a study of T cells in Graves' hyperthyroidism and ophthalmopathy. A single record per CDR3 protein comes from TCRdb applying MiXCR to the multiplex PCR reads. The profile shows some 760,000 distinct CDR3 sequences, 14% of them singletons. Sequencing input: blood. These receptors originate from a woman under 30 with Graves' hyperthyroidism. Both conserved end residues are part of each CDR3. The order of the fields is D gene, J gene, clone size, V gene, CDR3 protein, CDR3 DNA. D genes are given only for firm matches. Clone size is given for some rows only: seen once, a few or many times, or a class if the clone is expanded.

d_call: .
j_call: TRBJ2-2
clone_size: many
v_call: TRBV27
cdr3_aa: CASSFGGSPGELFF
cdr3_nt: TGTGCCAGCAGTTTCGGAGGGAGTCCCGGGGAGCTGTTTTTT

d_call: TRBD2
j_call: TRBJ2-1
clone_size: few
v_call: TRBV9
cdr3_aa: CASSASGRLNEQFF
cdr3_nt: TGTGCCAGCAGCGCGAGCGGGAGATTAAATGAGCAGTTCTTC

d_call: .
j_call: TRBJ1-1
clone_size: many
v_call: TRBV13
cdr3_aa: CASSARATNAFF
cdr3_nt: TGTGCCAGCAGCGCCCGGGCCACGAACGCTTTCTTT

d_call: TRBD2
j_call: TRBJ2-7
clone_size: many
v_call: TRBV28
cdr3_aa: CASSLSGLDTVYEQYF
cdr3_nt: TGTGCCAGCAGTTTATCCGGACTAGATACGGTTTACGAGCAGTACTTC

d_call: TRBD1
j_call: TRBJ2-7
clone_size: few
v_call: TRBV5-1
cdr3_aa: CASSLGQGERSHEQYF
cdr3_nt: TGCGCCAGCAGCTTGGGACAGGGGGAGAGGTCTCACGAGCAGTACTTC

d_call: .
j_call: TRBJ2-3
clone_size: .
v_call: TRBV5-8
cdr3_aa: CASSKLVPADTQYF
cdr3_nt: TGTGCCAGCAGTAAGCTAGTACCGGCAGATACGCAGTATTTT

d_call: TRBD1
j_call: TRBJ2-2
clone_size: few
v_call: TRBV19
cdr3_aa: CASRSQGVATTGELFF
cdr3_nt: TGTGCCAGTAGATCCCAGGGGGTTGCTACCACCGGGGAGCTGTTTTTT

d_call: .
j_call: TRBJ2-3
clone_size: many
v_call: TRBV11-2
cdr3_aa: CASSFGRGADTQYF
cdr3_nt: TGTGCCAGCAGCTTCGGCAGGGGTGCAGATACGCAGTATTTT

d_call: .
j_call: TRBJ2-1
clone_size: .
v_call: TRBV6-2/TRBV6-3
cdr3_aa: CASSYPPGLGEQFF
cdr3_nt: TGTGCCAGCAGTTACCCCCCAGGGTTGGGTGAGCAGTTCTTC

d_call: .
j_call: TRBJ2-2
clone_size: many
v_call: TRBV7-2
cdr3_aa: CASSLDVVLTGELFF
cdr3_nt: TGTGCCAGCAGCTTGGACGTGGTCCTGACCGGGGAGCTGTTTTTT

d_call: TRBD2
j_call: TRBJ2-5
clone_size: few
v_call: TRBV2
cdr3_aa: CAKTSGQETQYF
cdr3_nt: TGTGCCAAGACTAGCGGTCAAGAGACCCAGTACTTC

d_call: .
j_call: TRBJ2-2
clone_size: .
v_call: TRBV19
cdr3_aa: CASSRAASASANTGELFF
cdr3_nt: TGTGCCAGTAGCAGGGCAGCTAGCGCATCCGCGAACACCGGGGAGCTGTTTTTT

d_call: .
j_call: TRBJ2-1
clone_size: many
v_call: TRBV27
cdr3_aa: CASRGSGDSYNEQFF
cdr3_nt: TGTGCCAGCAGAGGTAGCGGCGACTCCTACAATGAGCAGTTCTTC

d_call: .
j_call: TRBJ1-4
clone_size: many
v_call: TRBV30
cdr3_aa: CAWSVTSAWNEKLFF
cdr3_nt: TGTGCCTGGAGTGTAACCAGTGCATGGAATGAAAAACTGTTTTTT

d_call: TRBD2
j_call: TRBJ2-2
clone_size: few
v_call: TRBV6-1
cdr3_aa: CASSPGLAGRRAGELFF
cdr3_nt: TGTGCCAGCAGCCCGGGACTAGCGGGGAGGAGGGCCGGGGAGCTGTTTTTT

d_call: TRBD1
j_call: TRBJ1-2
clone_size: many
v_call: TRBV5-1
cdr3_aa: CASSLEGTGHYGYTF
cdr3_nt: TGCGCCAGCAGCTTGGAAGGGACAGGCCACTATGGCTACACCTTC

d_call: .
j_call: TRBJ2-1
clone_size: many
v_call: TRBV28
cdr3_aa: CASRHRSRDHNEQFF
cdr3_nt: TGTGCCAGCAGGCATCGTTCCAGGGACCACAATGAGCAGTTCTTC

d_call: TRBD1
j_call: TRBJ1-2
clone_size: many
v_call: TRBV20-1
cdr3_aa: CSAREQGAGGYTF
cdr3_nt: TGCAGTGCTAGGGAACAGGGGGCGGGCGGCTACACCTTC

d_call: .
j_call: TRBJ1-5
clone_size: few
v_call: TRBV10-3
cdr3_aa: CAISTDQPGNQPQHF
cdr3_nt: TGTGCCATCAGCACAGATCAGCCTGGCAATCAGCCCCAGCATTTT

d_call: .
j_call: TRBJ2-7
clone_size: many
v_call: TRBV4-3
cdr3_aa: CASSKARDPAYEQYF
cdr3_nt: TGCGCCAGCAGCAAAGCGCGAGACCCTGCCTACGAGCAGTACTTC

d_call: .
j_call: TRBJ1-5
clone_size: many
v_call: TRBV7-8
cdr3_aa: CASSFLASQPQHF
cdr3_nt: TGTGCCAGCAGCTTCCTGGCATCTCAGCCCCAGCATTTT

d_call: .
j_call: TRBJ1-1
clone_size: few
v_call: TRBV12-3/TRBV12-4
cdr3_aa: CASSLAFAKLNTEAFF
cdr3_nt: TGTGCCAGCAGTTTAGCGTTTGCGAAACTGAACACTGAAGCTTTCTTT

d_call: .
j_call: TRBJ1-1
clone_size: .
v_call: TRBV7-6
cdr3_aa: CASSLVVGAPTEAFF
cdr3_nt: TGTGCCAGCAGCTTAGTTGTAGGGGCGCCCACTGAAGCTTTCTTT

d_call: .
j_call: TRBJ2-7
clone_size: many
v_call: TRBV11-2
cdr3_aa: CASSLVERGYEQYF
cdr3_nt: TGTGCCAGCAGCTTAGTGGAAAGGGGGTACGAGCAGTACTTC

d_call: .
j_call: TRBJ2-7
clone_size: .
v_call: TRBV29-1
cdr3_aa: CSAVGPTLLEQYF
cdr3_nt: TGCAGCGCCGTAGGGCCTACCCTCCTCGAGCAGTACTTC

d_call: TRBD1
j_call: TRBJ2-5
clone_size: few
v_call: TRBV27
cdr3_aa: CASSESPFRDRGRETQYF
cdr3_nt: TGTGCCAGCAGTGAGAGTCCATTCCGGGACAGGGGGCGTGAGACCCAGTACTTC

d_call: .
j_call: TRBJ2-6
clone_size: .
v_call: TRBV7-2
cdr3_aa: CASSEGGSGANALTF
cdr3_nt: TGTGCCAGCAGCGAAGGAGGGTCTGGGGCCAACGCCCTGACTTTC

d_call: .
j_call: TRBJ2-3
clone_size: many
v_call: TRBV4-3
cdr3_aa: CASSRGEVATDTQYF
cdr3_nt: TGCGCCAGCAGCCGCGGGGAGGTTGCAACAGATACGCAGTATTTT

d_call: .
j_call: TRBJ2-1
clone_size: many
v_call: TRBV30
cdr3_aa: CAWVPLAQLYNEQFF
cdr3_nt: TGTGCCTGGGTACCCCTAGCGCAGCTCTACAATGAGCAGTTCTTC

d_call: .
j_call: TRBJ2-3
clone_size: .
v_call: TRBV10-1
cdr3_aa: CASSLREDTQYF
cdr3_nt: TGCGCCAGCAGCCTGCGGGAAGATACGCAGTATTTT

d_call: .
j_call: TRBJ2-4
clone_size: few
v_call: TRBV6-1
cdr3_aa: CASTLATGAGDIQYF
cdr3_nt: TGTGCCAGCACCCTCGCGACAGGCGCCGGGGACATTCAGTACTTC

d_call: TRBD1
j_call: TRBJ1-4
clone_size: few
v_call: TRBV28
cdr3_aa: CASSSSGTGGEKLFF
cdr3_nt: TGTGCCAGCAGTTCTTCCGGGACAGGGGGTGAAAAACTGTTTTTT

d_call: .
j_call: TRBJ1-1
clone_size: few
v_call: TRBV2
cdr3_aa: CVSHRDMNIEAFF
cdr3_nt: TGTGTCAGCCATCGAGATATGAACATTGAAGCTTTCTTT